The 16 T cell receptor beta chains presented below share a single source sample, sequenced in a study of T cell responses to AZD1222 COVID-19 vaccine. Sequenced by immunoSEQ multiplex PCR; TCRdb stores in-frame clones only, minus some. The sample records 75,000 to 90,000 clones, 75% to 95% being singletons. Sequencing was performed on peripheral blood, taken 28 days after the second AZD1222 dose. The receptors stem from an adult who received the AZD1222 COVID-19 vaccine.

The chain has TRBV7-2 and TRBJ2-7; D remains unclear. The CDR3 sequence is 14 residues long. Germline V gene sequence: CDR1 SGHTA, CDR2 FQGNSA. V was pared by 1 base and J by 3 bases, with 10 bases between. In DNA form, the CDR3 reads TGTGCCAGCAGCTTAGACATAGGCAGCTACGAGCAGTACTTC. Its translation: CASSLDIGSYEQYF.

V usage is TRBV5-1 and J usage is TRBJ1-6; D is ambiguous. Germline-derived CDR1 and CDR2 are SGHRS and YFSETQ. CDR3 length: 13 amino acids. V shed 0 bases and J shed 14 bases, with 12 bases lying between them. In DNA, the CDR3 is TGCGCCAGCAGCTTGGTTGGCTTAAGCTCCCTCCACTTT. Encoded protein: CASSLVGLSSLHF.

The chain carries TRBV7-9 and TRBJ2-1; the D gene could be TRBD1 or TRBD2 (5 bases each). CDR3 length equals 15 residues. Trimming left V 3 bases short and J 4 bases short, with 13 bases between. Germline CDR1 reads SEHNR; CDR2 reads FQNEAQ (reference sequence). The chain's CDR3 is CASSFGTGTYNEQFF. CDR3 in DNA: TGTGCCAGCAGCTTTGGGACCGGAACTTACAATGAGCAGTTCTTC.

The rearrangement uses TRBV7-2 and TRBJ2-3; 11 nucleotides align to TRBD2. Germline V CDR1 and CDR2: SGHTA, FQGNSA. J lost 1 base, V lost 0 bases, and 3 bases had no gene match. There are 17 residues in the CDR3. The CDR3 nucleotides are TGTGCCAGCAGCTTAGCTCTTAGCGGGAGGGGCACAGATACGCAGTATTTT. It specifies CASSLALSGRGTDTQYF.

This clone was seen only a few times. CDR3 DNA: TGTGCCAGCAGTCGACAGGAGAATCAGCCCCAGCATTTT. It is translated as CASSRQENQPQHF. This chain links TRBV6-5 with TRBJ1-5, with D maybe TRBD1 (6 bases). The CDR3 consists of 13 residues. Germline-derived CDR1 and CDR2 are MNHEY and SVGAGI. V dropped 5 bases and J dropped 4 bases, with 9 bases sitting between them.

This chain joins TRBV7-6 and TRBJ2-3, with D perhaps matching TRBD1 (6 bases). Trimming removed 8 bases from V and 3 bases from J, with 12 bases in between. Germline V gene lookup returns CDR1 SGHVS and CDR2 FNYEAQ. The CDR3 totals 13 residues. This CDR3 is CASGSGETDTQYF. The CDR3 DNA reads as TGTGCCAGCGGGTCAGGGGAAACAGATACGCAGTATTTT.

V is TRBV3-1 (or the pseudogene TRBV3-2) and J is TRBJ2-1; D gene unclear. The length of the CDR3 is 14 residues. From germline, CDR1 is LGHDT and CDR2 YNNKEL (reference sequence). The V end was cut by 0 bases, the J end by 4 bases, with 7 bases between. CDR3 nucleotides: TGTGCCAGCAGCCAAGAGTCCTTTTACAATGAGCAGTTCTTC. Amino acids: CASSQESFYNEQFF.

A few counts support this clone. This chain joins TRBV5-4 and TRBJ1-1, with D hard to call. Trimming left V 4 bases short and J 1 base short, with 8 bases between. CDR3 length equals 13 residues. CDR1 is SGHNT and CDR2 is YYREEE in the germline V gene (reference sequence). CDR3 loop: CASSPIENTEAFF. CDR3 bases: TGTGCCAGCAGCCCGATAGAGAACACTGAAGCTTTCTTT.

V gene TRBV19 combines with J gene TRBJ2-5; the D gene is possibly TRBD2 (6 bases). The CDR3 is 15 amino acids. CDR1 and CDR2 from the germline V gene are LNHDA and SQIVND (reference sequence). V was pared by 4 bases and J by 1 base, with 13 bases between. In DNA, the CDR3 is TGTGCCAGTAGTACTACCGGACTATTCCAAGAGACCCAGTACTTC. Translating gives CASSTTGLFQETQYF.

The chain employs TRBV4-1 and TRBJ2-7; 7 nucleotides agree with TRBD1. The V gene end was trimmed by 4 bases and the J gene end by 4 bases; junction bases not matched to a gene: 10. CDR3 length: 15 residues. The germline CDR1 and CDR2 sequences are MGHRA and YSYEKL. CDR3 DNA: TGCGCCAGCAGCCCCACGAGGGGGCATGGGTACGAGCAGTACTTC. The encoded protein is CASSPTRGHGYEQYF.

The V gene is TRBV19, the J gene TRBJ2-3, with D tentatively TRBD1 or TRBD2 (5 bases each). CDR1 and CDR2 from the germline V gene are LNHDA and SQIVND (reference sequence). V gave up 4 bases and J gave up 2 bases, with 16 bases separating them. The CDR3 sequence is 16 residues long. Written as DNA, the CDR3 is TGTGCCAGTAGTACCTCCGGGACGGGTAACACAGATACGCAGTATTTT. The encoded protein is CASSTSGTGNTDTQYF.

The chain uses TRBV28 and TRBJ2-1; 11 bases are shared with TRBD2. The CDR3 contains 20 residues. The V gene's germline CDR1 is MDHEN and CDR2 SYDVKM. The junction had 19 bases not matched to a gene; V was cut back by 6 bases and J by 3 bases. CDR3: CASSTNLGLAGISLYNEQFF. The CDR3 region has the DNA TGTGCCAGCAGCACAAACCTCGGACTAGCGGGTATCTCTCTCTACAATGAGCAGTTCTTC.

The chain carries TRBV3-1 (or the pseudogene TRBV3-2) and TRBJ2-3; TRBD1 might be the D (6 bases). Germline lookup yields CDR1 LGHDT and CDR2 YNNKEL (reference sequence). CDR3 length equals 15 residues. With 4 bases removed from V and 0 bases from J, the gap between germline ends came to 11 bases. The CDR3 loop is CASSPTGTSTDTQYF. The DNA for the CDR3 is TGTGCCAGCAGCCCGACAGGAACTAGCACAGATACGCAGTATTTT.

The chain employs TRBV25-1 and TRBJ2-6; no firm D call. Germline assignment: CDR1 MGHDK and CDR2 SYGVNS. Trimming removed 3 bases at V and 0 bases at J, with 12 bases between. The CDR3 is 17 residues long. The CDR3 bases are TGTGCCAGCAGTGACCTTGCGGCGCTCTCTGGGGCCAACGTCCTGACTTTC. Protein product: CASSDLAALSGANVLTF.

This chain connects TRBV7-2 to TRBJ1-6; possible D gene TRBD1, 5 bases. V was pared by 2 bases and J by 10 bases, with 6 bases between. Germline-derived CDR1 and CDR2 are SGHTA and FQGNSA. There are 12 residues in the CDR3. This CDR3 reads CASSLTGSPLHF. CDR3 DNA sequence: TGTGCCAGCAGCTTAACAGGATCACCCCTCCACTTT. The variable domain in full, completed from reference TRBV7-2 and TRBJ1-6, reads GAGVSQSPSNKVTEKGKDVELRCDPISGHTALYWYRQSLGQGLEFLIYFQGNSAPDKSGLPSDRFSAERTGGSVSTLTIQRTQQEDSAVYLCASSLTGSPLHFGNGTRLTVT.

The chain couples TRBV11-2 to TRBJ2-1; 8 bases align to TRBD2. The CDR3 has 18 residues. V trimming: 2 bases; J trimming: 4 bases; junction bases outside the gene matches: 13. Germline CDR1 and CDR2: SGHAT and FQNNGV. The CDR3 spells CASSLMGGRISWYNEQFF. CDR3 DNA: TGTGCCAGCAGCTTAATGGGCGGGAGGATTTCATGGTACAATGAGCAGTTCTTC.